Listed below are T cell receptor beta chains from one sample, sequenced in a study of molecular identifiers for immune sequencing clone quantification. TCRdb ran MiXCR on the PCR reads and lists one entry per CDR3 protein. The data hold over 550,000 distinct CDR3 sequences, with roughly 25% observed a single time. Sequenced material: naive CD8+ T cells from blood, with Jurkat cell RNA spiked in. These receptor sequences come from a human donor in good health. Some libraries in this study had Jurkat cell RNA spiked in. Each CDR3 is given with its conserved first and last residue. D genes are given only for firm matches. Rows may omit the clone size; those that give it use once, few, many or a size class.

size	D	V	J	CDR3	DNA
few	NA	TRBV15	TRBJ2-7	CATSRVRKAYEQYF	TGTGCCACCAGCAGAGTCCGGAAAGCCTACGAGCAGTACTTC
few	TRBD1	TRBV14	TRBJ2-7	CASSHVGQGYEQYF	TGTGCCAGCAGCCATGTAGGACAGGGCTACGAGCAGTACTTC
many	NA	TRBV19	TRBJ2-5	CASSMALQETQYF	TGTGCCAGTAGTATGGCACTCCAAGAGACCCAGTACTTC
NA	NA	TRBV20-1	TRBJ1-1	CSARDLGYTGAFF	TGCAGTGCTAGAGATTTGGGGTACACTGGAGCTTTCTTT
many	TRBD1	TRBV6-6	TRBJ1-1	CATNIPRDSETVSAEAFF	TGTGCCACCAATATTCCCCGGGACAGCGAAACTGTAAGCGCTGAAGCTTTCTTT
few	NA	TRBV29-1	TRBJ2-1	CSVKMTLATVYNEQFF	TGCAGCGTTAAAATGACCTTGGCGACAGTCTACAATGAGCAGTTCTTC
many	NA	TRBV7-9	TRBJ2-7	CASSLPPPGDEQYF	TGTGCCAGCAGCTTACCTCCCCCTGGAGACGAGCAGTACTTC
NA	NA	TRBV6-1	TRBJ1-1	CASSEVKAANTEAFF	TGTGCCAGCAGTGAAGTAAAGGCAGCGAACACTGAAGCTTTCTTT
NA	TRBD2	TRBV9	TRBJ2-1	CASSTTSANEQFF	TGTGCCAGCAGCACAACTAGCGCCAATGAGCAGTTCTTC
few	NA	TRBV9	TRBJ1-2	CASSVAQTYDGYTF	TGTGCCAGCAGCGTGGCACAGACCTATGATGGCTACACCTTC
NA	NA	TRBV12-3/TRBV12-4	TRBJ1-5	CASSLGGAGDNQPQHF	TGTGCCAGCAGCCTAGGGGGGGCAGGAGACAATCAGCCCCAGCATTTT
many	TRBD1	TRBV29-1	TRBJ1-5	CSVAGTEINQPQHF	TGCAGCGTCGCCGGGACAGAGATCAATCAGCCCCAGCATTTT
NA	TRBD1	TRBV7-9	TRBJ1-2	CASSRRQGAAGYTF	TGTGCCAGCAGCAGAAGACAGGGGGCCGCTGGCTACACCTTC
NA	NA	TRBV28	TRBJ2-7	CASSSILTGKLYEQYF	TGTGCCAGCAGTTCCATCCTCACAGGGAAGCTTTACGAGCAGTACTTC
few	NA	TRBV18	TRBJ2-1	CASSPEVVGYNEQFF	TGTGCCAGCTCACCGGAAGTGGTAGGGTATAATGAGCAGTTCTTC
few	NA	TRBV19	TRBJ2-3	CANSLLAGTDTQYF	TGTGCCAATAGTCTTCTGGCGGGCACAGATACGCAGTATTTT
many	TRBD1	TRBV7-9	TRBJ2-3	CASSSRQGSATSRADTQYF	TGTGCCAGCAGCTCCCGACAGGGTTCGGCTACTAGTCGCGCAGATACGCAGTATTTT
NA	TRBD2	TRBV20-1	TRBJ2-7	CSARDRGGGRNEQYF	TGCAGTGCTAGAGATAGAGGAGGCGGGAGAAACGAGCAGTACTTC
few	TRBD2	TRBV6-1	TRBJ2-3	CASSEFLAGTDTQYF	TGTGCCAGCAGTGAATTTCTAGCGGGCACAGATACGCAGTATTTT